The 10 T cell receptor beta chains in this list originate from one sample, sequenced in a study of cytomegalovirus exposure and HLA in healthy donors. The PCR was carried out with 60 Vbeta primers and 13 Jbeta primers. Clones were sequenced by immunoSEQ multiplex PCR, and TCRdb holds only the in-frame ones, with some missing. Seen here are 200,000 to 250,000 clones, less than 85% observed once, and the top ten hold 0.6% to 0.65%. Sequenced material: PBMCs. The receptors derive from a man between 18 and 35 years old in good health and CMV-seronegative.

The CDR3 loop reads CASSPRDFRGEQFF. The CDR3, as DNA: TGTGCCAGCAGCCCCCGGGACTTCCGCGGGGAGCAGTTCTTC. The chain couples TRBV7-8 to TRBJ2-1; possibly TRBD2 for D (6 bases). The CDR3 sequence is 14 residues long. With 5 bases removed from V and 10 bases from J, the gap between germline ends came to 18 bases. CDR1 and CDR2 (germline): SGHVS, FQNEAQ.

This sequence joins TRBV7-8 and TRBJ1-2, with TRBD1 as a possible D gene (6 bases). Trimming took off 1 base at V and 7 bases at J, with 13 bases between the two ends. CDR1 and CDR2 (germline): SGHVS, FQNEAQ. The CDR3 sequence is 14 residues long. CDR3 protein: CASSLVQGGGGYTF. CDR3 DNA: TGTGCCAGCAGCTTAGTACAGGGTGGGGGTGGCTACACCTTC.

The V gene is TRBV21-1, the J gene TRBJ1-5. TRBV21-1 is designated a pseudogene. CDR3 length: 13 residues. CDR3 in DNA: TGTGCCAGCAACCGGGATAGCAATCAGCCCCAGCATTTT. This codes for CASNRDSNQPQHF.

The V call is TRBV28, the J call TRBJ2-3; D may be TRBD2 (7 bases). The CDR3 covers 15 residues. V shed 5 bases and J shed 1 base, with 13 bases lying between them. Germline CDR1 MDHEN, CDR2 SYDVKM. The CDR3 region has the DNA TGTGCCAGCAGTCGAGGGGGGGCTGGCACAGATACGCAGTATTTT. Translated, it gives CASSRGGAGTDTQYF.

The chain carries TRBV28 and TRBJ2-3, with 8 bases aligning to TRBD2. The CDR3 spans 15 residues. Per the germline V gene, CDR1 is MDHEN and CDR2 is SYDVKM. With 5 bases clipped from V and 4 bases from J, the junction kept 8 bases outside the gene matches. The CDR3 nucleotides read TGTGCCAGCAGTCAACCGGGACTAGTTTCAGATACGCAGTATTTT. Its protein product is CASSQPGLVSDTQYF. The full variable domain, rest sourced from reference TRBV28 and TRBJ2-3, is DVKVTQSSRYLVKRTGEKVFLECVQDMDHENMFWYRQDPGLGLRLIYFSYDVKMKEKGDIPEGYSVSREKKERFSLILESASTNQTSMYLCASSQPGLVSDTQYFGPGTRLTVL.

The CDR3 protein is CASSLGLAGEGDTQYF. The CDR3 nucleotides read TGCGCCAGCAGCTTGGGATTAGCGGGAGAGGGAGATACGCAGTATTTT. V gene TRBV5-1 combines with J gene TRBJ2-3; 9 nucleotides agree with TRBD2. V dropped 0 bases and J dropped 5; count of bases not matched to a gene: 7. The CDR3 has 16 amino acids. The germline V gene encodes CDR1 SGHRS and CDR2 YFSETQ.

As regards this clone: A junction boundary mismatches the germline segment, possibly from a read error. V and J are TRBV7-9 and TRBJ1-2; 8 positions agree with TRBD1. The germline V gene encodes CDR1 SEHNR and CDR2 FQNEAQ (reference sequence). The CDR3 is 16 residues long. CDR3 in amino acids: CSSSEPRTGTLNGYTF. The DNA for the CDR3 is TGTTCCAGCAGCGAGCCTCGGACAGGGACATTGAATGGCTACACCTTC.

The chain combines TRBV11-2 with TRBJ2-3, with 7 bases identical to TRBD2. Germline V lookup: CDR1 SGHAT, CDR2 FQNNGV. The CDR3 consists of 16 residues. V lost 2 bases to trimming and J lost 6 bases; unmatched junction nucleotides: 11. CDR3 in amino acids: CASSLRLAANRDTQYF. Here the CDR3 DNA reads TGTGCCAGCAGCTTACGGCTAGCGGCAAACCGGGATACGCAGTATTTT.

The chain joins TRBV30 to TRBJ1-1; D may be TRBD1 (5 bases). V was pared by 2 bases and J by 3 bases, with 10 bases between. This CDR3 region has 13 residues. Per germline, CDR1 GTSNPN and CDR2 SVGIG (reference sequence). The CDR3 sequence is CAWSSEQDTEAFF. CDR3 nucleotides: TGTGCCTGGAGTTCAGAACAGGACACTGAAGCTTTCTTT.

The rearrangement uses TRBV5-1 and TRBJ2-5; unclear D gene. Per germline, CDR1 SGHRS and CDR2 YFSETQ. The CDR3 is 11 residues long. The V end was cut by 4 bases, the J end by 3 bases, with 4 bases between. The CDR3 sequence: CASSAEETQYF. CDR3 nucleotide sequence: TGCGCCAGCAGCGCAGAAGAGACCCAGTACTTC.